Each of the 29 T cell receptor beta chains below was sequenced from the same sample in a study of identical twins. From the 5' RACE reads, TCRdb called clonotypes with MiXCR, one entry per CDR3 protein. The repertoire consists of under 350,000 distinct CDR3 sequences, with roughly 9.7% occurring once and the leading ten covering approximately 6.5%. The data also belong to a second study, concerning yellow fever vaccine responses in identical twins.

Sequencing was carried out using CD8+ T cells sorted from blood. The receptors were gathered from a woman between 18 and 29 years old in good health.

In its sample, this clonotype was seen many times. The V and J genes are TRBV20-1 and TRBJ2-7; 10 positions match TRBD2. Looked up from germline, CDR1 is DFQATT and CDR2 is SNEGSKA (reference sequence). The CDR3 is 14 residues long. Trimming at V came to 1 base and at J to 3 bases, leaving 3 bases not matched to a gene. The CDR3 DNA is TGCAGTGCTAGAGGGTCTAGCGGGAGCTACGAGCAGTACTTC. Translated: CSARGSSGSYEQYF.

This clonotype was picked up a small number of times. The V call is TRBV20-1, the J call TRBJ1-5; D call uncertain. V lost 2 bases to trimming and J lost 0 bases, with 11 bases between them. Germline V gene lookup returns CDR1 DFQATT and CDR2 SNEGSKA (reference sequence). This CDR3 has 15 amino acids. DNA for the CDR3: TGCAGTGCTAGACTCCGGACTGATAGCAATCAGCCCCAGCATTTT. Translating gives CSARLRTDSNQPQHF.

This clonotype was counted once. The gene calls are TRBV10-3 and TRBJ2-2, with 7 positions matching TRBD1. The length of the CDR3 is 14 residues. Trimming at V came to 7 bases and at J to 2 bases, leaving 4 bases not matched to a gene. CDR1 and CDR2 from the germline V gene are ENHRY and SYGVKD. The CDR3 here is CAIKTGVNTGELFF. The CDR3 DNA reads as TGTGCCATCAAAACAGGGGTCAACACCGGGGAGCTGTTTTTT.

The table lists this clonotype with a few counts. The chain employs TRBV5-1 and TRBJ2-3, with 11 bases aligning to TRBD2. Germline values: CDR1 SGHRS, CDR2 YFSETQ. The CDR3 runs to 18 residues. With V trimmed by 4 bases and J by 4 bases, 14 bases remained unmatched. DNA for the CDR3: TGCGCCAGCAGCCTGTTTGGTCCTAGCGGGGGGCGCCCAGATACGCAGTATTTT. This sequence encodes CASSLFGPSGGRPDTQYF.

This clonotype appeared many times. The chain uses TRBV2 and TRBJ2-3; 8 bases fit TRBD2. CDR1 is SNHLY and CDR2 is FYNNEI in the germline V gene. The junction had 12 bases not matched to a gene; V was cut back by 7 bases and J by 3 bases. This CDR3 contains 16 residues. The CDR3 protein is CASTGTSWQRTDTQYF. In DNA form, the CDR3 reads TGTGCCAGCACCGGGACTAGTTGGCAGAGGACAGATACGCAGTATTTT.

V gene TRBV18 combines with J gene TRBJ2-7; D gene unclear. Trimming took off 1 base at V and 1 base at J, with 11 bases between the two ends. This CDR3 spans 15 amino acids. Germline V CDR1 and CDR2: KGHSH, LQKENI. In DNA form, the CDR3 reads TGTGCCAGCTCACCACTAGGAGAAGGGTCCTACGAGCAGTACTTC. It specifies CASSPLGEGSYEQYF.

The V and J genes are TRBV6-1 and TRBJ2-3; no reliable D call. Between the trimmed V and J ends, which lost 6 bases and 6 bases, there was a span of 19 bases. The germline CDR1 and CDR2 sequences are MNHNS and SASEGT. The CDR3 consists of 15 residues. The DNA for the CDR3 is TGTGCCAGCAGGACGTATATGGGCTCCCCCGATACGCAGTATTTT. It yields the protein CASRTYMGSPDTQYF.

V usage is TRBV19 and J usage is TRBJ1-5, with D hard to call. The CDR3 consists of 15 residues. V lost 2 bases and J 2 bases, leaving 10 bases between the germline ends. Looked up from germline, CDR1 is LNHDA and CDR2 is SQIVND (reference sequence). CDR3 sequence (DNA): TGTGCCAGTAGTATATCCGGGTTGGGCAATCAGCCCCAGCATTTT. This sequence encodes CASSISGLGNQPQHF. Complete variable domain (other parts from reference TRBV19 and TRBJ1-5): DGGITQSPKYLFRKEGQNVTLSCEQNLNHDAMYWYRQDPGQGLRLIYYSQIVNDFQKGDIAEGYSVSREKKESFPLTVTSAQKNPTAFYLCASSISGLGNQPQHFGDGTRLSIL.

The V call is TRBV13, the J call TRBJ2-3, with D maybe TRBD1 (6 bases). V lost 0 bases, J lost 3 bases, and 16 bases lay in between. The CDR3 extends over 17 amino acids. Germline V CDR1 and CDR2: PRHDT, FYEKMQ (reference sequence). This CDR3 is CASSLGLTGVGTDTQYF. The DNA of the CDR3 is TGTGCCAGCAGCTTAGGTTTGACAGGAGTCGGGACAGATACGCAGTATTTT. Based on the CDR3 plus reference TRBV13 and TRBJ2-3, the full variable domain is AAGVIQSPRHLIKEKRETATLKCYPIPRHDTVYWYQQGPGQDPQFLISFYEKMQSDKGSIPDRFSAQQFSDYHSELNMSSLELGDSALYFCASSLGLTGVGTDTQYFGPGTRLTVL.

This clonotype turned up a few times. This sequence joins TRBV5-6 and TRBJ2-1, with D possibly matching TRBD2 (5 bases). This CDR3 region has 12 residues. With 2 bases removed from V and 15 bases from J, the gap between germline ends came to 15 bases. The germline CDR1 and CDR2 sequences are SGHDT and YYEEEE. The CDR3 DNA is TGTGCCAGCAGCTTCGGAGGTAGTGTGGGGTTCTTC. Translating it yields CASSFGGSVGFF.

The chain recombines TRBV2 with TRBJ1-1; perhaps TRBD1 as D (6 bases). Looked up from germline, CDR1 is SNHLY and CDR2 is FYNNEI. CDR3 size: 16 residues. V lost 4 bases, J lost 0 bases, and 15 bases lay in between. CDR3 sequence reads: CASSVWGGALNTEAFF. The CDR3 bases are TGTGCCAGCAGTGTTTGGGGGGGGGCCCTGAACACTGAAGCTTTCTTT.

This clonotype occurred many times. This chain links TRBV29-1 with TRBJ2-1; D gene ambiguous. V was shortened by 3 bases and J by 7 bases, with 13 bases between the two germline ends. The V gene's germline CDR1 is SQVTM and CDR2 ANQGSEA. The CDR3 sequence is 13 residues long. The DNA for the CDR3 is TGCAGCGTTGACGCCCCGGTAGGGAATGAGCAGTTCTTC. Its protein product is CSVDAPVGNEQFF.

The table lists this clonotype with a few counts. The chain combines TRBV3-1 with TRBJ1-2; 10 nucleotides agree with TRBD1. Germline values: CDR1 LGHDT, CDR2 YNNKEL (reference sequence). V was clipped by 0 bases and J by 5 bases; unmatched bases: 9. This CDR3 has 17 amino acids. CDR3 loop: CASSQDVTGTGAYGYTF. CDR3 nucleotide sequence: TGTGCCAGCAGCCAAGATGTTACCGGGACAGGGGCTTATGGCTACACCTTC. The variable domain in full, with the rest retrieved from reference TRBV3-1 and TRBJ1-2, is DTAVSQTPKYLVTQMGNDKSIKCEQNLGHDTMYWYKQDSKKFLKIMFSYNNKELIINETVPNRFSPKSPDKAHLNLHINSLELGDSAVYFCASSQDVTGTGAYGYTFGSGTRLTVV.

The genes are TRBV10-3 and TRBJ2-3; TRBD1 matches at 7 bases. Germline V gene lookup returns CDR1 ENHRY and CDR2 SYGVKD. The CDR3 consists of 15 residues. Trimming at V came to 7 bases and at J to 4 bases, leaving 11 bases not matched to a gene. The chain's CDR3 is CAINDRDIASDTQYF. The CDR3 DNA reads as TGTGCCATCAATGACAGGGACATTGCTTCAGATACGCAGTATTTT.

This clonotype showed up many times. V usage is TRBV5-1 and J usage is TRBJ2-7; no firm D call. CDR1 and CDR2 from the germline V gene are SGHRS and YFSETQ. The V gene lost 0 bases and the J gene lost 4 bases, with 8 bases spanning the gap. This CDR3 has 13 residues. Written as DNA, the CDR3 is TGCGCCAGCAGCTTGGAGGGCGAGTACGAGCAGTACTTC. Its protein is CASSLEGEYEQYF. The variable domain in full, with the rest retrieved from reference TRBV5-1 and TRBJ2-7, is KAGVTQTPRYLIKTRGQQVTLSCSPISGHRSVSWYQQTPGQGLQFLFEYFSETQRNKGNFPGRFSGRQFSNSRSEMNVSTLELGDSALYLCASSLEGEYEQYFGPGTRLTVT.

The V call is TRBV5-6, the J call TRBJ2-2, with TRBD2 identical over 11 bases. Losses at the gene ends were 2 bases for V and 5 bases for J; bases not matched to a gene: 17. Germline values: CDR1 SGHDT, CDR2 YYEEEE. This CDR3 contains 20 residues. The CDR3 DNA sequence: TGTGCCAGCAGCTTTGATTACGTAGGGACTAGCGGACGAACGACCGGGGAGCTGTTTTTT. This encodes CASSFDYVGTSGRTTGELFF. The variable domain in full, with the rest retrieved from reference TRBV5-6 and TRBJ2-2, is DAGVTQSPTHLIKTRGQQVTLRCSPKSGHDTVSWYQQALGQGPQFIFQYYEEEERQRGNFPDRFSGHQFPNYSSELNVNALLLGDSALYLCASSFDYVGTSGRTTGELFFGEGSRLTVL.

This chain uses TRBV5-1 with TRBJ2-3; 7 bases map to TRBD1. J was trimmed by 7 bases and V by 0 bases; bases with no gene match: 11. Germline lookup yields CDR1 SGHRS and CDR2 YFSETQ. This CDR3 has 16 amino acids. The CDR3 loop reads CASSLGQGVLGNTQYF. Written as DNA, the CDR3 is TGCGCCAGCAGCTTGGGACAGGGAGTTCTTGGGAATACGCAGTATTTT.

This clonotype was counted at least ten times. The CDR3 nucleotides read TGCAGCGTATCCCTCTCAGGGGGCTCCTACAATGAGCAGTTCTTC. This gives the protein CSVSLSGGSYNEQFF. This chain uses TRBV29-1 with TRBJ2-1; 7 nucleotides align to TRBD1. Trimming took 6 bases from V and 0 from J; bases not matched to a gene: 8. The CDR3 totals 15 residues. The germline gives CDR1 SQVTM, CDR2 ANQGSEA.

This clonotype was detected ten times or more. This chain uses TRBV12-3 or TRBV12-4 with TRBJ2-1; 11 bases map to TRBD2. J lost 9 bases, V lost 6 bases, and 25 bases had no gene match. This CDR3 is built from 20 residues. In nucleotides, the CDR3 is TGTGCCAGCAGCCCACTAGCGGGAGTCCCCATTGTCTTCCGTACGGCTGAGCAGTTCTTC. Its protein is CASSPLAGVPIVFRTAEQFF.

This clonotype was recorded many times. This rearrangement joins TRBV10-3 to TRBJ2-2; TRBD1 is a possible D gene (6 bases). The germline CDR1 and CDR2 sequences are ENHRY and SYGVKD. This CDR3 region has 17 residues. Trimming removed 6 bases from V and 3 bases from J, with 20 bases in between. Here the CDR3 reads CAIRRPQQGPYTGELFF. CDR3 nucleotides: TGTGCCATCAGACGCCCTCAACAGGGACCCTACACCGGGGAGCTGTTTTTT.

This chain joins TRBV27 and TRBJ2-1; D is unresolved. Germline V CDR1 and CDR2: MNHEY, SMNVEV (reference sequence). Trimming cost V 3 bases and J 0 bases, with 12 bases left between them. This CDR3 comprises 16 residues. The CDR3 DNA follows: TGTGCCAGCAGTTTTGTCCAGAAGAGCTCCTACAATGAGCAGTTCTTC. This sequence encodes CASSFVQKSSYNEQFF.

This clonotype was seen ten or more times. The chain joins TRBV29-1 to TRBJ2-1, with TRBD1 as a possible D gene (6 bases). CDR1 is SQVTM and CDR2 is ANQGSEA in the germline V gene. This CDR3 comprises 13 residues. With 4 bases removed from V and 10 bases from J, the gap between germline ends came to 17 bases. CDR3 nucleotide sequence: TGCAGCGTTGGGACCCTTGGGGGCGGCGAGCAGTTCTTC. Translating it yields CSVGTLGGGEQFF.

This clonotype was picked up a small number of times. The CDR3 DNA is TGTGCCAGCAGTGGGGACAGGGTTGGCTACGAGCAGTACTTC. Its translation: CASSGDRVGYEQYF. The chain is built from TRBV2 and TRBJ2-7; 9 bases agree with TRBD1. V lost 4 bases to trimming and J lost 3 bases; unmatched junction nucleotides: 4. The CDR3 has 14 amino acids. Per the germline V gene, CDR1 is SNHLY and CDR2 is FYNNEI.

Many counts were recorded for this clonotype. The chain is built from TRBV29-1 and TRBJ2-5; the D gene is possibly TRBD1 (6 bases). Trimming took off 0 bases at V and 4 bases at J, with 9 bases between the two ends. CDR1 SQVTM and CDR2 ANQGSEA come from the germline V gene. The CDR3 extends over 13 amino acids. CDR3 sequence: CSVEDNRVETQYF. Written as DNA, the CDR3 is TGCAGCGTTGAAGATAACAGGGTAGAGACCCAGTACTTC.

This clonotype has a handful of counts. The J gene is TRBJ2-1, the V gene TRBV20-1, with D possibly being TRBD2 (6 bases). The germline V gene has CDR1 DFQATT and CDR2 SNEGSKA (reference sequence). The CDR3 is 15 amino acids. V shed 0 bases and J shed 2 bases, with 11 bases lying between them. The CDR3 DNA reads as TGCAGTGCTAGAGATGGGGGGAGAGCCTACAATGAGCAGTTCTTC. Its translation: CSARDGGRAYNEQFF.

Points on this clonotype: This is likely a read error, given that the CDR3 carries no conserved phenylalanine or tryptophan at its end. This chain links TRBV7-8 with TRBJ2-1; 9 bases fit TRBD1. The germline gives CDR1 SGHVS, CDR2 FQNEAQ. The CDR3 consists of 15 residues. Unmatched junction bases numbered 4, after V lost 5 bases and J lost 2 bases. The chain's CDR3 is CASSPRDRAYNEQFL. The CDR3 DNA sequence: TGTGCCAGCAGCCCGCGGGACAGGGCCTACAATGAGCAGTTCCTC.

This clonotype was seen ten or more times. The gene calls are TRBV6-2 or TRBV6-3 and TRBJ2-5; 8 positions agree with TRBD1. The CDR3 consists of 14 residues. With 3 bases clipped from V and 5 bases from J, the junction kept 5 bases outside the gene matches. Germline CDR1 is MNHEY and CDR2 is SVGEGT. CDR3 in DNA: TGTGCCAGCAGTTATGGGACAGGATCGGAGACCCAGTACTTC. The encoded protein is CASSYGTGSETQYF.

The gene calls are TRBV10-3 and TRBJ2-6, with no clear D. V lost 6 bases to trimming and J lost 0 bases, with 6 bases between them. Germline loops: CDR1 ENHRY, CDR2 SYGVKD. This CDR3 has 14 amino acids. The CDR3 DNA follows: TGTGCCATCAGGATAAGCTCTGGGGCCAACGTCCTGACTTTC. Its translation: CAIRISSGANVLTF.

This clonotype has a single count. CDR3: CATRRSEGLGYTF. As DNA, the CDR3 is TGTGCCACCCGTAGAAGTGAGGGCCTTGGCTACACCTTC. The rearrangement links TRBV19 to TRBJ1-2; no clear D gene. CDR3 size: 13 residues. Germline CDR1 LNHDA, CDR2 SQIVND (reference sequence). V dropped 10 bases and J dropped 7 bases, with 19 bases sitting between them.